This entry describes one T cell receptor beta chain. Its antigen is unknown. The CDR3 length is 12 residues. The V and J ends lost 6 bases and 7 bases respectively, with 10 bases between them. One entry per CDR3 protein, called by TCRdb with MiXCR from the RT-PCR reads. The data contain hundreds of thousands of distinct CDR3 sequences, about 17% of them singletons. This sample is drawn from a study of response to subunit inactivated influenza vaccine. Study-level points and caveats: The authors proposed limited new T cell recruitment per seasonal influenza vaccination.

This sample comprised CD4+ T cells sorted from PBMCs, obtained roughly 24 months after vaccination. This receptor was taken from a man between 50 and 70 years old who received an inactivated influenza vaccine. The rearrangement joins TRBV12-3 or TRBV12-4 to TRBJ2-1; D is tentatively TRBD1 or TRBD2 (5 bases each). The CDR3 spells CASSGALNEQFF. CDR3 DNA sequence: TGTGCCAGCAGCGGGGCCTTGAATGAGCAGTTCTTC.